One sample yielded the 24 T cell receptor beta chains listed below, sequenced in a study of blood T cell repertoires in COVID-19 (TCRdb year 2020). Library construction relied on the immunoSEQ multiplex PCR assay. TCRdb provides this immuneACCESS table in a form limited to in-frame rearrangements. Some clones are lacking; in checked studies, under half of them reflect an unresolved V gene, and why the rest are absent is not known. Present in this sample are around 67,000 clones, 85% to 90% of which were seen just once. The ten largest clones capture about 5.7% of the sample. Sequenced material: peripheral blood. These receptors all come from a man aged 50 to 60 with active COVID-19.

V and J are TRBV12-5 and TRBJ2-1, with a possible D match to TRBD1 (6 bases). This CDR3 region has 16 residues. Germline CDR1 LGHNT, CDR2 FRNRAP. Trimming took 0 bases from V and 4 from J, leaving 13 bases between them. CDR3: CASGLVLGQPYNEQFF. The CDR3 coding sequence is TGTGCTAGTGGTTTGGTACTTGGACAGCCTTACAATGAGCAGTTCTTC.

The chain carries TRBV5-8 and TRBJ1-2; 8 bases agree with TRBD1. Per the germline V gene, CDR1 is SGHTS and CDR2 is YDEGEE. The CDR3 is made up of 18 amino acids. V lost 4 bases and J lost 4; bases outside the gene matches: 18. The CDR3 DNA reads TGTGCCAGCAGCAGAGTCTGGACAGGGCCGGCTGGGGGCTATGGCTACACCTTC. Its protein is CASSRVWTGPAGGYGYTF.

Only a few counts were recorded for this clone. V gene TRBV28 combines with J gene TRBJ1-3, with D tentatively TRBD1 (5 bases). V was clipped by 3 bases and J by 0 bases, with 18 bases between them. The CDR3 is made up of 18 amino acids. CDR1 is MDHEN, CDR2 SYDVKM, per germline. This CDR3 is CASSFSPSDSDSGNTIYF. The CDR3 DNA follows: TGTGCCAGCAGTTTTTCACCCTCCGACAGCGACTCTGGAAACACCATATATTTT.

The V gene is TRBV15, the J gene TRBJ1-2; D may be TRBD1 (5 bases). Trimming removed 0 bases at V and 6 bases at J, with 11 bases between. CDR3 length: 14 amino acids. Germline V lookup: CDR1 LNHNV, CDR2 YYDKDF (reference sequence). CDR3 residues: CATSRDPQGDGYTF. In nucleotides, the CDR3 is TGTGCCACCAGCAGAGATCCCCAGGGTGATGGCTACACCTTC.

CDR3 region: CASSWASYEQYF. In nucleotides, the CDR3 is TGTGCCAGCAGTTGGGCATCCTACGAGCAGTACTTC. The chain employs TRBV6-2 or TRBV6-3 and TRBJ2-7; no reliable D call. The V gene's germline CDR1 is MNHEY and CDR2 SVGEGT. The V and J ends lost 4 bases and 1 base respectively, with 5 bases between them. The CDR3 is 12 amino acids.

The gene calls are TRBV7-9 and TRBJ1-1, with a possible D match to TRBD1 (6 bases). Germline loops: CDR1 SEHNR, CDR2 FQNEAQ (reference sequence). Deletions cut 3 bases from V and 0 bases from J, with 11 bases between. The CDR3 is 15 amino acids. The CDR3 protein is CASSFRQVLNTEAFF. CDR3 sequence (DNA): TGTGCCAGCAGCTTTCGACAGGTCCTGAACACTGAAGCTTTCTTT.

This clone appeared a few times. This specimen includes other DNA sequences encoding the same CDR3. V and J are TRBV9 and TRBJ2-3; a possible D gene is TRBD2 (5 bases). V was cut by 5 bases and J by 3 bases, with 13 bases left in between. Germline loops: CDR1 SGDLS, CDR2 YYNGEE. The CDR3 covers 14 residues. CDR3 bases: TGTGCCAGCAGTACCGGCGGGCGGACAGATACGCAGTATTTT. Translation: CASSTGGRTDTQYF. The full variable domain, completed using reference TRBV9 and TRBJ2-3, is DSGVTQTPKHLITATGQRVTLRCSPRSGDLSVYWYQQSLDQGLQFLIQYYNGEERAKGNILERFSAQQFPDLHSELNLSSLELGDSALYFCASSTGGRTDTQYFGPGTRLTVL.

The CDR3 nucleotides are TGTGCCAGCTCCCCCTACAGGGGTACGAACACCGGGGAGCTGTTTTTT. It is translated as CASSPYRGTNTGELFF. V and J are TRBV18 and TRBJ2-2; TRBD1 agrees at 7 bases. Germline V gene lookup returns CDR1 KGHSH and CDR2 LQKENI. The CDR3 is made up of 16 amino acids. Trimming cost V 6 bases and J 0 bases; bases outside gene matches: 7. Combining the CDR3 with reference TRBV18 and TRBJ2-2 gives the whole variable domain NAGVMQNPRHLVRRRGQEARLRCSPMKGHSHVYWYRQLPEEGLKFMVYLQKENIIDESGMPKERFSAEFPKEGPSILRIQQVVRGDSAAYFCASSPYRGTNTGELFFGEGSRLTVL.

The genes are TRBV5-1 and TRBJ2-2; 7 positions agree with TRBD2. CDR3 length: 14 amino acids. Germline values: CDR1 SGHRS, CDR2 YFSETQ. J gave up 6 bases and V 2 bases, and 4 bases lay outside the gene matches. The DNA for the CDR3 is TGCGCCAGCAGCTTAGAAGCGGGATCCGGGGAGCTGTTTTTT. As protein: CASSLEAGSGELFF.

The table lists this clone with a count of one. The chain is built from TRBV7-8 and TRBJ2-7; TRBD2 matches at 8 bases. The CDR3 totals 15 residues. V was clipped by 5 bases and J by 5 bases; unmatched bases: 11. Germline CDR1 SGHVS, CDR2 FQNEAQ. The CDR3 spells CASSPMPGGYNEQYF. Written as DNA, the CDR3 is TGTGCCAGCAGCCCCATGCCGGGGGGGTATAACGAGCAGTACTTC.

The CDR3 sequence is CASSEKAGSTTPHTQYF. The CDR3 DNA reads as TGTGCCAGCAGTGAAAAAGCGGGCAGTACCACCCCACATACGCAGTATTTT. The chain employs TRBV6-1 and TRBJ2-3, with a weak D call TRBD2 (6 bases). In germline, CDR1 is MNHNS, CDR2 SASEGT. The V gene lost 2 bases and the J gene lost 7 bases, with 22 bases spanning the gap. The CDR3 contains 17 residues.

V gene TRBV29-1 combines with J gene TRBJ1-1; TRBD1 matches at 9 bases. The V gene end was trimmed by 7 bases and the J gene end by 5 bases; junction bases not matched to a gene: 5. The CDR3 runs 12 residues. Germline values: CDR1 SQVTM, CDR2 ANQGSEA. The CDR3 protein is CSAADRGTEAFF. Here the CDR3 DNA reads TGCAGCGCCGCGGACAGGGGAACTGAAGCTTTCTTT.

This clone showed up just a few times. The gene calls are TRBV11-2 and TRBJ2-1; D uncertain. The CDR3 is 15 residues long. Germline values: CDR1 SGHAT, CDR2 FQNNGV. Trimming left V 3 bases short and J 0 bases short, with 9 bases between. In DNA form, the CDR3 reads TGTGCCAGCAGCTTGAGTCAAAGCTCCTACAATGAGCAGTTCTTC. This codes for CASSLSQSSYNEQFF.

The chain joins TRBV6-5 to TRBJ1-6; D call uncertain. The V end lost 5 bases, the J end lost 5 bases, and 10 bases lay between the germline ends. CDR3 length equals 14 residues. Germline V gene lookup returns CDR1 MNHEY and CDR2 SVGAGI. CDR3 DNA: TGTGCCAGCAGTAACGCTCAGAATAATTCACCCCTCCACTTT. This codes for CASSNAQNNSPLHF.

The chain is built from TRBV4-3 and TRBJ2-1; TRBD2 matches 11 bases. This CDR3 region has 15 residues. The germline V gene has CDR1 LGHNA and CDR2 YSLEER. With V trimmed by 3 bases and J by 8 bases, 6 bases remained unmatched. Written as DNA, the CDR3 is TGCGCCAGCAGCCATTTTAGCGGGAGGGCATATGAGCAGTTCTTC. Translated: CASSHFSGRAYEQFF.

The chain uses TRBV14 and TRBJ2-1; D might be TRBD2 (7 bases). Germline-derived CDR1 and CDR2 are SGHDN and FVKESK. With 0 bases removed from V and 8 bases from J, the gap between germline ends came to 20 bases. The CDR3 is 17 amino acids. The CDR3 DNA reads TGTGCCAGCAGCCAAGATTCTACCGGGGGGCCCTCGGATGAGCAGTTCTTC. It is translated as CASSQDSTGGPSDEQFF.

The chain couples TRBV2 to TRBJ2-7; TRBD1 might be the D (6 bases). Germline assignment: CDR1 SNHLY and CDR2 FYNNEI. The V gene lost 4 bases and the J gene lost 3 bases, with 13 bases spanning the gap. The CDR3 has 14 amino acids. CDR3 bases: TGTGCCAGCAGTGTTTCCGGGACAAGCTACGAGCAGTACTTC. Translating gives CASSVSGTSYEQYF. Based on the CDR3 plus reference TRBV2 and TRBJ2-7, the full variable domain is EPEVTQTPSHQVTQMGQEVILRCVPISNHLYFYWYRQILGQKVEFLVSFYNNEISEKSEIFDDQFSVERPDGSNFTLKIRSTKLEDSAMYFCASSVSGTSYEQYFGPGTRLTVT.

The chain has TRBV12-3 or TRBV12-4 and TRBJ1-1; D gene ambiguous. The CDR3 has 12 residues. V dropped 4 bases and J dropped 10 bases, with 13 bases sitting between them. The CDR3 DNA follows: TGTGCCAGCAGTTACGGGAATGCTGCAGCTTTCTTT. The encoded protein is CASSYGNAAAFF.

This sequence joins TRBV29-1 and TRBJ2-1; maybe TRBD1 (6 bases). CDR3 size: 13 residues. Germline loops: CDR1 SQVTM, CDR2 ANQGSEA. Trimming removed 6 bases from V and 7 bases from J, with 16 bases in between. The DNA for the CDR3 is TGCAGCGTCGCCCAGAGGGGGTCAAATGAGCAGTTCTTC. Protein: CSVAQRGSNEQFF.

This chain connects TRBV27 to TRBJ1-6, with 10 bases that match TRBD1. V was pared by 0 bases and J by 10 bases, with 9 bases of the junction left unmatched. The germline CDR1 and CDR2 sequences are MNHEY and SMNVEV (reference sequence). This CDR3 region has 17 residues. The CDR3 region is CASSLSSWTGGSSPLHF. As DNA, the CDR3 is TGTGCCAGCAGTTTATCGTCCTGGACAGGGGGTTCCTCACCCCTCCACTTT.

This chain connects TRBV10-3 to TRBJ2-1; 9 positions match TRBD2. Germline V gives CDR1 ENHRY, CDR2 SYGVKD. V was pared by 8 bases and J by 4 bases, with 6 bases of the junction left unmatched. The CDR3 has 14 amino acids. In DNA, the CDR3 is TGTGCCATCGGGCGGGAGGGCCTTTACAATGAGCAGTTCTTC. Protein: CAIGREGLYNEQFF.

In DNA form, the CDR3 reads TGTGCCAGCAGAGGTCAGGGGGCTTACGAGCAGTACTTC. This sequence encodes CASRGQGAYEQYF. The chain recombines TRBV2 with TRBJ2-7; TRBD1 matches at 8 bases. The CDR3 runs to 13 residues. Germline lookup yields CDR1 SNHLY and CDR2 FYNNEI. V lost 6 bases to trimming and J lost 4 bases; unmatched junction nucleotides: 5.

This chain uses TRBV9 with TRBJ2-1, with D tentatively TRBD2 (5 bases). The length of the CDR3 is 14 residues. V dropped 5 bases and J dropped 7 bases, with 16 bases sitting between them. Germline lookup yields CDR1 SGDLS and CDR2 YYNGEE. This CDR3 is CASSVEGLRNEQFF. The CDR3 nucleotides are TGTGCCAGCAGTGTTGAGGGCCTGAGAAATGAGCAGTTCTTC.

This clone was observed a handful of times. The rearrangement joins TRBV5-1 to TRBJ1-5; 7 bases match TRBD1. The V segment lost 0 bases and the J segment 2 bases; nucleotides outside the gene matches: 2. The CDR3 totals 15 residues. Per the germline V gene, CDR1 is SGHRS and CDR2 is YFSETQ. CDR3 bases: TGCGCCAGCAGCTTGGGCGGGACAGGCAATCAGCCCCAGCATTTT. Translated: CASSLGGTGNQPQHF.